This is a list of T cell receptor beta chains from one sample in a study of T-cell memory formation after mild COVID-19. TCRdb reanalysed the 5' RACE reads using MiXCR and keeps one entry per CDR3 protein. The data hold 250,000 to 300,000 distinct CDR3 sequences, with around 15% observed a single time. Material for sequencing was PBMCs or a T cell subset sorted from them (not recorded which). All receptors derive from a man younger than 30 who had mild COVID-19 (a few samples of this study predate the infection). Cell type and time point are not known. The CDR3 runs from the conserved cysteine through the conserved F or W. The D gene is left open where the match is weak. Rows give clone size only sometimes, using once, few, many, or a class for an expanded clone.

.	.	TRBV7-6	TRBJ2-7	TGTGCCAGCAGCTTCGCAGGGGAAGTCGGCGAGCAGTACTTC	CASSFAGEVGEQYF
TRBD1	few	TRBV6-5	TRBJ1-1	TGTGCCAGCAGTTACCGGACAGGGGGCGGCACTGAAGCTTTCTTT	CASSYRTGGGTEAFF
TRBD1	few	TRBV10-3	TRBJ2-3	TGTGCCATCAGGGGAGACAGGGGGCGCACAGAAACGCAGTATTTT	CAIRGDRGRTETQYF
.	.	TRBV10-3	TRBJ1-3	TGTGCCATCAGGGACACCTACTCTGGAAACACCATATATTTT	CAIRDTYSGNTIYF
.	.	TRBV6-2/TRBV6-3	TRBJ1-1	TGTGCCAGCAGTTACTCGAGTTACTCGTCCAGGGGAATGAACACTGAAGCTTTCTTT	CASSYSSYSSRGMNTEAFF
TRBD1	.	TRBV27	TRBJ1-2	TGTGCCAGCAGACAGGGGGCGGGTGGCTACACCTTC	CASRQGAGGYTF
.	.	TRBV5-4	TRBJ2-6	TGTGCCAGCAGCTTGGCAGTTGCCGGGGCCAACGTCCTGACTTTC	CASSLAVAGANVLTF
.	many	TRBV5-1	TRBJ2-7	TGCGCCAGCCAGCCCCAGGCCGCCCCTGCCTCCGAGCAGTACTTC	CASQPQAAPASEQYF
TRBD2	few	TRBV4-3	TRBJ2-3	TGCGCCAGCAGCCTCTGGACTAGCGGGGAATCTAATACGCAGTATTTT	CASSLWTSGESNTQYF
.	many	TRBV7-8	TRBJ2-7	TGTGCCAGCACCCAACGGCAGGGAGCCTCCTACGAGCAGTACTTC	CASTQRQGASYEQYF
TRBD2	.	TRBV18	TRBJ2-7	TGTGCCAGCTCACCGGGACTAGCGGACTACGAGCAGTACTTC	CASSPGLADYEQYF
.	.	TRBV4-3	TRBJ2-7	TGCGCCAGCAGCCAGTCGAGGGACCACTACGAGCAGTACTTC	CASSQSRDHYEQYF
TRBD1	many	TRBV7-9	TRBJ2-1	TGTGCCAGCAGCCTGACAGGGCACGGTCACAATGAGCAGTTCTTC	CASSLTGHGHNEQFF
.	few	TRBV7-9	TRBJ1-1	TGTGCCAGCAGCGCCCGACAGATGAACACTGAAGCTTTCTTT	CASSARQMNTEAFF
TRBD1	.	TRBV19	TRBJ2-3	TGTGCCAGTAGTCCGCCGGACAGGGGCACAGATACGCAGTATTTT	CASSPPDRGTDTQYF
.	few	TRBV7-2	TRBJ1-5	TGTGCCAGCAGCCCACACGGGTCGGGGCCCCAGCATTTT	CASSPHGSGPQHF
.	few	TRBV4-1	TRBJ1-5	TGCGCCAGCAGCCAAGTTGGGCTTACAGGGCCAAATCAGCCCCAGCATTTT	CASSQVGLTGPNQPQHF
.	few	TRBV6-5	TRBJ1-3	TGTGCCAGCAGTTACTCTAACTCTGGAAACACCATATATTTT	CASSYSNSGNTIYF
.	.	TRBV28	TRBJ1-1	TGTGCCAGCAGTTCGAGGCAGGGGAGCACTGAAGCTTTCTTT	CASSSRQGSTEAFF
.	few	TRBV6-5	TRBJ1-2	TGTGCCAGCAGCCGTGACAGATATGGCTACACCTTC	CASSRDRYGYTF
TRBD1	.	TRBV6-5	TRBJ1-6	TGTGCCAGCAGTTACTCCATCGGACAGGGAAGTTCATCCTATAATTCACCCATCCACTTT	CASSYSIGQGSSSYNSPIHF
TRBD2	few	TRBV7-9	TRBJ2-1	TGTGCCAGCAGCTTACCGGCTAGCGGGCGGAATGAGCAGTTCTTC	CASSLPASGRNEQFF
TRBD1	.	TRBV9	TRBJ2-5	TGTGCCAGCAGCTCTCAAGGGGGCATGGTGGAGACCCAGTACTTC	CASSSQGGMVETQYF
.	few	TRBV4-2	TRBJ1-1	TGTGCCAGCAGCTTTCCGGTCTCGGGGAACACTGAAGCTTTCTTT	CASSFPVSGNTEAFF
TRBD2	few	TRBV20-1	TRBJ2-3	TGCAGTGCTAGAAGGCTAGCGGGCCGCACAGATACGCAGTATTTT	CSARRLAGRTDTQYF
.	.	TRBV5-1	TRBJ2-3	TGCGCCAGCAGGCCGGACTCCAACTACGGCACAGATACGCAGTATTTT	CASRPDSNYGTDTQYF
.	few	TRBV11-2	TRBJ2-5	TGTGCCAGCAGCTTAGGGTTTGGTAGCGCGGGGGAGACCCAGTACTTC	CASSLGFGSAGETQYF
.	.	TRBV7-9	TRBJ1-1	TGTGCCAGCAGCTTATGGGTCGCTGAAGCTTTCTTT	CASSLWVAEAFF
TRBD2	.	TRBV12-3/TRBV12-4	TRBJ2-3	TGTGCCAGCAGCTCGAGACTAGCGGGGCCTAGCACAGATACGCAGTATTTT	CASSSRLAGPSTDTQYF
.	many	TRBV7-9	TRBJ2-1	TGTGCCAGCAGCTCGAGTGGGGCGGGCAATGAGCAGTTCTTC	CASSSSGAGNEQFF
.	few	TRBV6-5	TRBJ2-1	TGTGCCAGCCACGACCGATCTCTCTCCTACAATGAGCAGTTCTTC	CASHDRSLSYNEQFF
TRBD1	few	TRBV4-3	TRBJ2-2	TGCGCCAGCAGCCAAGCAACAGGGGGCACCGGGGAGCTGTTTTTT	CASSQATGGTGELFF
.	.	TRBV5-1	TRBJ1-5	TGCGCCAGCAGCTTGTGGGGCGGCAGCAATCAGCCCCAGCATTTT	CASSLWGGSNQPQHF
TRBD1	.	TRBV20-1	TRBJ1-6	TGCAGTGCTAGAGGGACAGGGGGACTTGCCGGTTCACCCCTCCACTTT	CSARGTGGLAGSPLHF
.	few	TRBV7-9	TRBJ2-2	TGTGCCAGCAGCTTACCATTAGGGACGGGGGAGCTGTTTTTT	CASSLPLGTGELFF
TRBD2	few	TRBV7-2	TRBJ2-1	TGTGCCAGCAGCTCCACCGGGACTAGCGGAGGGGAGCAGTTCTTC	CASSSTGTSGGEQFF
.	.	TRBV6-2/TRBV6-3	TRBJ2-1	TGTGCCAGCAGTTACCCCACCAACAGGGCCAATGAGCAGTTCTTC	CASSYPTNRANEQFF